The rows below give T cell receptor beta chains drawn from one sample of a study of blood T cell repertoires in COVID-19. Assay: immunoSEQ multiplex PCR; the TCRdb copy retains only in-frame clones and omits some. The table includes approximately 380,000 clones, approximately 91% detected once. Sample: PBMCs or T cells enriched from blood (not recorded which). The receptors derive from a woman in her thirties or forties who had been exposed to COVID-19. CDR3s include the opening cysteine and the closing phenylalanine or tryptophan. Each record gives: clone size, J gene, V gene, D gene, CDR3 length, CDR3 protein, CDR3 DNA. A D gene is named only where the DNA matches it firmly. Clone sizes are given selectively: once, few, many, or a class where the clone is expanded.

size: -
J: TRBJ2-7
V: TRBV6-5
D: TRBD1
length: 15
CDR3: CASNEEGTAPYEQYF
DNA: TGTGCCAGCAACGAGGAAGGGACAGCGCCCTACGAGCAGTACTTC

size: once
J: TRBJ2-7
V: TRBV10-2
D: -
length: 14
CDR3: CASSELGTKHEQYF
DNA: TGCGCCAGCAGTGAGTTAGGGACAAAACACGAGCAGTACTTC

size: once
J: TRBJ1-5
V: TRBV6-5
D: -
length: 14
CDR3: CATKAGFFTEPQHF
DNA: TGTGCCACCAAAGCAGGGTTTTTTACAGAGCCCCAGCATTTT

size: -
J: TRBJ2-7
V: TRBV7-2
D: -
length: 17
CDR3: CASSLEAGFRAGYEQYF
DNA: TGTGCCAGCAGCTTAGAGGCAGGATTTAGAGCGGGCTACGAGCAGTACTTC

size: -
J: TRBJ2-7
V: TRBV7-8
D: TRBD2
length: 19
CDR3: CASSLGSPWSAGGSYEQYF
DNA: TGTGCCAGCAGCTTAGGTTCCCCTTGGAGCGCGGGAGGCTCGTACGAGCAGTACTTC

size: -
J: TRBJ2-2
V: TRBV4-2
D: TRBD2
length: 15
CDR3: CASSQAGGNTGELFF
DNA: TGTGCCAGCAGCCAAGCGGGAGGGAACACCGGGGAGCTGTTTTTT

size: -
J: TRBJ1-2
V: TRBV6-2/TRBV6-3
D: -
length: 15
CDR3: CASSYPPDRNYGYTF
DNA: TGTGCCAGCAGTTATCCCCCAGACAGGAACTATGGCTACACCTTC

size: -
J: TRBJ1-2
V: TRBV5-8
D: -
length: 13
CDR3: CASSLNRAYGYTF
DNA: TGTGCCAGCAGCTTGAACAGGGCGTATGGCTACACCTTC

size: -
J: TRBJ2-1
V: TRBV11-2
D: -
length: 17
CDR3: CASSLGGTAHLYNEQFF
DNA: TGTGCCAGCAGCTTAGGCGGGACAGCCCACCTCTACAATGAGCAGTTCTTC

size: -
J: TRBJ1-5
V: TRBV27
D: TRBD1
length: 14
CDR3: CASRGQYSNQPQHF
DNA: TGTGCCAGTAGGGGACAGTATAGCAATCAGCCCCAGCATTTT

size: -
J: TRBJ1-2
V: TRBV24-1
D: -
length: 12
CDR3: CATSGGGYGYTF
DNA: TGTGCCACCAGTGGAGGGGGATATGGCTACACCTTC

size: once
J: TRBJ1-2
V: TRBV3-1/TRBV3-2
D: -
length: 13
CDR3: CASPADTHYGYTF
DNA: TGTGCCAGCCCGGCGGACACCCACTATGGCTACACCTTC

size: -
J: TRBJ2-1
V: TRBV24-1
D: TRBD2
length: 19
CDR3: CATSDPGKGGGRVYHEQFF
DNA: TGTGCCACCAGTGATCCGGGTAAAGGTGGGGGGAGGGTGTACCATGAGCAGTTCTTC

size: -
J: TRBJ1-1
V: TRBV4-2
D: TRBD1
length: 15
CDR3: CASSQADRGYTEAFF
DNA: TGTGCCAGCAGCCAAGCGGACAGGGGATACACTGAAGCTTTCTTT

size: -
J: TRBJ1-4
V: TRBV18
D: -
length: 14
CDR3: CATRLTAGNEKLFF
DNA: TGTGCCACCCGGCTTACAGCGGGTAATGAAAAACTGTTTTTT

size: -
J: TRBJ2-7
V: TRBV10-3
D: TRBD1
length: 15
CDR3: CAIRDSGTATYEQYF
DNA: TGTGCCATCAGAGATTCCGGGACAGCGACCTACGAGCAGTACTTC

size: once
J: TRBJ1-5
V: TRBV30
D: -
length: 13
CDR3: CAWSLGAEQPQHF
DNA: TGTGCCTGGAGTCTAGGGGCAGAGCAGCCCCAGCATTTT

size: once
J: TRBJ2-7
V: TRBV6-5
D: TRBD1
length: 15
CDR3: CASSTGTGALGEQYF
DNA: TGTGCCAGCTCCACCGGGACAGGGGCCTTGGGCGAGCAGTACTTC

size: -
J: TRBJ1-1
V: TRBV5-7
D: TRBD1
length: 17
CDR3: CASTSHRTGGMNTEAFF
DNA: TGTGCCAGCACCTCTCATAGGACAGGGGGCATGAACACTGAAGCTTTCTTT

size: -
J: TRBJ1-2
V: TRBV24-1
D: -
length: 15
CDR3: CATSDPQGGEYGYTF
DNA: TGTGCCACCAGTGATCCACAGGGAGGGGAGTATGGCTACACCTTC

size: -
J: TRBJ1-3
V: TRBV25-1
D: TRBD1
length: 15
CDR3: CASSARQGTGNTIYF
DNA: TGTGCCAGCAGTGCCCGACAGGGAACTGGAAACACCATATATTTT

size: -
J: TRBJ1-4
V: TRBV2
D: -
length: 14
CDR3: CASKKRQVNEKLFF
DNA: TGTGCCAGCAAAAAGAGACAGGTTAATGAAAAACTGTTTTTT

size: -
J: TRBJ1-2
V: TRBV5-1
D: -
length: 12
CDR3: CASSLVAGRSTF
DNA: TGCGCCAGCAGCTTGGTGGCAGGGAGGAGTACCTTC

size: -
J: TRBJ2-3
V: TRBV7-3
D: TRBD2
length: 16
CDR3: CASSSAGGPSTDTQYF
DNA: TGTGCCAGCAGCTCCGCGGGGGGGCCGAGCACAGATACGCAGTATTTT

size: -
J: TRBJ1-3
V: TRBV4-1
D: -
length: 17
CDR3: CASSQWGGGLGGNTIYF
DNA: TGCGCCAGCAGCCAATGGGGCGGGGGCTTGGGGGGAAACACCATATATTTT

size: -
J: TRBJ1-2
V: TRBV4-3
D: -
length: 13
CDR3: CASSQDWSYGYTF
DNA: TGCGCCAGCAGCCAAGATTGGAGCTATGGCTACACCTTC

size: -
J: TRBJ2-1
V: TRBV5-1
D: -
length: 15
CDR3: CASSSPTARYNEQFF
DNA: TGCGCCAGCAGCTCTCCGACAGCAAGGTACAATGAGCAGTTCTTC

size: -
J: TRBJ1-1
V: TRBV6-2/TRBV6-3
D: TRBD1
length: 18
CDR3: CASSPPPGTGPRNTEAFF
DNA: TGTGCCAGCAGTCCACCCCCGGGGACAGGGCCTCGGAACACTGAAGCTTTCTTT

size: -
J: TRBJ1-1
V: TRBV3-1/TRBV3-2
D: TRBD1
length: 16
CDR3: CARNRTGGIMNTEAFF
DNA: TGTGCCAGGAACCGGACAGGAGGGATCATGAACACTGAAGCTTTCTTT

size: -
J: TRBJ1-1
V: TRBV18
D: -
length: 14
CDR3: CASSPATGNTEAFF
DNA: TGTGCCAGCTCACCCGCAACAGGAAACACTGAAGCTTTCTTT

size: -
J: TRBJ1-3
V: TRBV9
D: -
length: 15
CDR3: CASSIQGISGNTIYF
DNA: TGTGCCAGCAGCATTCAGGGGATCTCTGGAAACACCATATATTTT

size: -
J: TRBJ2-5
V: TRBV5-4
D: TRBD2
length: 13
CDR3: CASSFGREETQYF
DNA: TGTGCCAGCAGCTTTGGGAGGGAAGAGACCCAGTACTTC

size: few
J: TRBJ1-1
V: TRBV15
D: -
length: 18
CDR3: CATSRDDNYEGTRTEAFF
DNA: TGTGCCACCAGCAGAGATGACAATTACGAGGGAACAAGAACTGAAGCTTTCTTT

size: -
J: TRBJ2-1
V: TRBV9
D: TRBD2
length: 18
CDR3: CASSAGLAGGSGYNEQFF
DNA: TGTGCCAGCAGCGCGGGACTAGCGGGAGGTTCCGGCTACAATGAGCAGTTCTTC